This T cell receptor beta chain was sequenced for a study of blood T cell repertoires in COVID-19. This CDR3 comprises 14 residues. Looked up from germline, CDR1 is SGHTA and CDR2 is FQGNSA. V lost 5 bases, J lost 2 bases, and 4 bases stayed unmatched. Profiling relied on immunoSEQ multiplex PCR, and the TCRdb table lists in-frame clones only, not all of them. In the table there are roughly 250,000 clones, roughly 93% of which are singletons. Sequencing was done on a sample of PBMCs or T cells enriched from blood (not recorded which). This TCR was sampled from a woman aged 40 to 49 with acute COVID-19. V and J are TRBV7-2 and TRBJ2-7, with 9 nucleotides matching TRBD1. CDR3: CASSPDRGAYEQYF. In DNA form, the CDR3 reads TGTGCCAGCAGCCCTGACAGGGGGGCCTACGAGCAGTACTTC.